The 2 T cell receptor beta chains below were found in one sample sequenced in a study of regulatory T cells in long-lasting Graves disease (dated by TCRdb to 2020 to 2023). This specimen's time point label, per the study, means: persistent/refractory GD, antithyroid drugs over 5 years with positive TRAb. For both TCR sequencing and RNA sequencing, RNA was extracted from PBMCs in TRIzol. Libraries came from multiplex PCR. The sequencer was an Illumina HiSeq 4000. iRepertoire HTBI primers and Arm-PCR amplification of CDR3 regions were used to construct TCR beta libraries. TCRdb's own reprocessing of the public reads used fastp at Q25 and MiXCR and kept productive beta chains. For every CDR3 protein sequence, its rows merge into one entry that carries the most common genes and DNA. The sample has 300,000 or so distinct CDR3 sequences on record, around 20% of them singletons. The ten largest clones represent roughly 29% of the sample.

The sequences come from peripheral blood mononuclear cells (PBMCs), collected when the disease was refractory, from a patient treated with antithyroid drugs. These receptors were obtained from a female donor with Graves disease.

This clonotype turned up a few times. This chain joins TRBV19 and TRBJ2-2, with TRBD1 matching 10 bases. CDR1 LNHDA and CDR2 SQIVND come from the germline V gene (reference sequence). The CDR3 extends over 17 amino acids. J lost 3 bases, V lost 6 bases, and 10 bases had no gene match. In nucleotides, the CDR3 is TGTGCCAGTAGCAAGACTCCGGGACAGGGGTACACCGGGGAGCTGTTTTTT. It is translated as CASSKTPGQGYTGELFF.

This clonotype was seen a handful of times. The CDR3 is CASSLDGGGGNSPLHF. DNA for the CDR3: TGCGCCAGCAGCTTGGACGGTGGGGGTGGTAATTCACCCCTCCACTTT. The J gene is TRBJ1-6, the V gene TRBV5-1; maybe TRBD1 (5 bases). Trimming took 0 bases from V and 6 from J, leaving 13 bases between them. Germline V gene sequence: CDR1 SGHRS, CDR2 YFSETQ. This CDR3 has 16 amino acids.